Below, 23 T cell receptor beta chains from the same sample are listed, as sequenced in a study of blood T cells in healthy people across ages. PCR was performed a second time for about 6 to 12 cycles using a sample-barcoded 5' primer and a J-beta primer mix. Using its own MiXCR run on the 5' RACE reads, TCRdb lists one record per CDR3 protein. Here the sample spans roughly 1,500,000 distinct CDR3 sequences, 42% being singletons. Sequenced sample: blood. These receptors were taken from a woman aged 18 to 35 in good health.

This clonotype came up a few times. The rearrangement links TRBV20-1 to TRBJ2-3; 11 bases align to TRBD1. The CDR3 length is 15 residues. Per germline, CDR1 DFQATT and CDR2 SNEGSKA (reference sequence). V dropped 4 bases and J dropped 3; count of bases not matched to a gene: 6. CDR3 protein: CSATAGQGATDTQYF. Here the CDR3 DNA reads TGCAGTGCTACCGCCGGACAGGGGGCAACAGATACGCAGTATTTT.

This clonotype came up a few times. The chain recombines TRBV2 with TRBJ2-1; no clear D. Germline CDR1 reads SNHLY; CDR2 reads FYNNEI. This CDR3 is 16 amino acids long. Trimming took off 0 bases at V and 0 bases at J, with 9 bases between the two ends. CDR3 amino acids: CASSEAGFSSYNEQFF. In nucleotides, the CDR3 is TGTGCCAGCAGTGAAGCGGGGTTCAGCTCCTACAATGAGCAGTTCTTC.

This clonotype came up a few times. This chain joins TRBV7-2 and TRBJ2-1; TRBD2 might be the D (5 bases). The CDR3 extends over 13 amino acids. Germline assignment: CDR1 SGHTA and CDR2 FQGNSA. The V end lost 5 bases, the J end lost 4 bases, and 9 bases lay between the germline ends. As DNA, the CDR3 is TGTGCCAGCAGCATTAGCGATTACAATGAGCAGTTCTTC. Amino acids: CASSISDYNEQFF.

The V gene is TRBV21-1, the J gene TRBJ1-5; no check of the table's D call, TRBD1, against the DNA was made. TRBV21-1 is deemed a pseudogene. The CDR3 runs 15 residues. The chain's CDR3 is CASTKDRPPIQPQHF. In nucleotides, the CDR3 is TGTGCCAGCACCAAGGACAGGCCCCCGATTCAGCCCCAGCATTTT.

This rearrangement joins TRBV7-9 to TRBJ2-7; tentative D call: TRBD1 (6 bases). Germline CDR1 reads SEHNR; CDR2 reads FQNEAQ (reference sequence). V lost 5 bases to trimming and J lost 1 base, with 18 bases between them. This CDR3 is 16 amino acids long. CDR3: CASSPPPGHRSYEQYF. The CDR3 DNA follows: TGTGCCAGCAGCCCTCCCCCGGGACATAGGTCCTACGAGCAGTACTTC.

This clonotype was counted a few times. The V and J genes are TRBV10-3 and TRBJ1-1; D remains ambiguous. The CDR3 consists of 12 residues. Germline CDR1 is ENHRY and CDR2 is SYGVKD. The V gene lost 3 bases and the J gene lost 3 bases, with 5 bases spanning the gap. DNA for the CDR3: TGTGCCATCAGTGACCGGTACACTGAAGCTTTCTTT. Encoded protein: CAISDRYTEAFF.

The CDR3 spells CASSLAAGGSADTQYF. DNA for the CDR3: TGTGCCAGCAGTTTAGCGGCAGGGGGCAGCGCAGATACGCAGTATTTT. This rearrangement joins TRBV12-3 or TRBV12-4 to TRBJ2-3; 8 bases are a match to TRBD1. V trimming: 0 bases; J trimming: 4 bases; junction bases outside the gene matches: 6. CDR3 length equals 16 residues.

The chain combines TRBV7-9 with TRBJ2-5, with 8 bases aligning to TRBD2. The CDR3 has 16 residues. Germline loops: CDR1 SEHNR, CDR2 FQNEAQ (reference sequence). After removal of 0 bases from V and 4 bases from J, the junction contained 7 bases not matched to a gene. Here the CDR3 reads CASSLAPSGRIETQYF. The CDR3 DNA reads TGTGCCAGCAGCTTAGCACCAAGCGGGAGAATAGAGACCCAGTACTTC. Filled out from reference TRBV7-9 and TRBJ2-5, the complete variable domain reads DTGVSQNPRHKITKRGQNVTFRCDPISEHNRLYWYRQTLGQGPEFLTYFQNEAQLEKSRLLSDRFSAERPKGSFSTLEIQRTEQGDSAMYLCASSLAPSGRIETQYFGPGTRLLVL.

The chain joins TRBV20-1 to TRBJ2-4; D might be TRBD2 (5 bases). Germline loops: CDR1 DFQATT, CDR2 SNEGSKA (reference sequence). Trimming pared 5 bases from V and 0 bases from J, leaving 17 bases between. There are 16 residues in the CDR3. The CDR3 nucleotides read TGCAGTGCTGTTCCCCCAGAGGGCTTAGCCAAAAACATTCAGTACTTC. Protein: CSAVPPEGLAKNIQYF.

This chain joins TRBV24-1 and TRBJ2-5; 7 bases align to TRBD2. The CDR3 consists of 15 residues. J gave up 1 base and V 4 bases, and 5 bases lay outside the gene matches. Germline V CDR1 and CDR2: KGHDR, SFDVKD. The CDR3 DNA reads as TGTGCCACCAGTGACTCTAGCGGCCCCCAAGAGACCCAGTACTTC. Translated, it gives CATSDSSGPQETQYF.

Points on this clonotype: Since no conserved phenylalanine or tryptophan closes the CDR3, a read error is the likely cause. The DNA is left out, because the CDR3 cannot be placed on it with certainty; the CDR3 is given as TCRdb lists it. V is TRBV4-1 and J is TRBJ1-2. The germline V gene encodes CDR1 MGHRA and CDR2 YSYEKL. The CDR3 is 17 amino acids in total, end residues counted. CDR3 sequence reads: CASSQEPTASYGYTFGS.

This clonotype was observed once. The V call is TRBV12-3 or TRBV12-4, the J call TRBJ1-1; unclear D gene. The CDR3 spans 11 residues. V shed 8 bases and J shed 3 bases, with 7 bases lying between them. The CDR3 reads CASFQYTEAFF. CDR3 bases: TGTGCCAGCTTTCAGTACACTGAAGCTTTCTTT.

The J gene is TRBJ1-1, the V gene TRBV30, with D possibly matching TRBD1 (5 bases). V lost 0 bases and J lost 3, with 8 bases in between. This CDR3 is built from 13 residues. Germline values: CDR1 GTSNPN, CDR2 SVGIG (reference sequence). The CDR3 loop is CAWSVGGDTEAFF. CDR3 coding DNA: TGTGCCTGGAGTGTTGGGGGGGACACTGAAGCTTTCTTT. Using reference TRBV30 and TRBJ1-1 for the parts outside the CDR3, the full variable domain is SQTIHQWPATLVQPVGSPLSLECTVEGTSNPNLYWYRQAAGRGLQLLFYSVGIGQISSEVPQNLSASRPQDRQFILSSKKLLLSDSGFYLCAWSVGGDTEAFFGQGTRLTVV.

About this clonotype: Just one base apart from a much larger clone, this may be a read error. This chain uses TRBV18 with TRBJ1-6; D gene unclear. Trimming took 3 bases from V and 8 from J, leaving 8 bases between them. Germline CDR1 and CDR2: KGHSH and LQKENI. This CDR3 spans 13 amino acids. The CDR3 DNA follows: TGTGCCAGCTCACCTATGGCGGATTCACCCCTCCACTTT. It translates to CASSPMADSPLHF.

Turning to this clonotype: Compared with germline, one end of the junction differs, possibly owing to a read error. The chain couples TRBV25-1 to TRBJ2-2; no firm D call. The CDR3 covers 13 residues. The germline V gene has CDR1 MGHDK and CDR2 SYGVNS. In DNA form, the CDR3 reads TGTGCCAACAGTGAGAGAAACACCGGGGAGCTGTTTTTT. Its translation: CANSERNTGELFF.

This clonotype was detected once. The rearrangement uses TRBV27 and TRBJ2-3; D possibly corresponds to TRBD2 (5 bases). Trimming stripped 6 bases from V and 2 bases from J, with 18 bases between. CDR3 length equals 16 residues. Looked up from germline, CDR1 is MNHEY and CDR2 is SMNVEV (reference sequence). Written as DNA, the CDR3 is TGTGCCAGCAGGACTGCATCGGGAACCCCCACAGATACGCAGTATTTT. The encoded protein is CASRTASGTPTDTQYF.

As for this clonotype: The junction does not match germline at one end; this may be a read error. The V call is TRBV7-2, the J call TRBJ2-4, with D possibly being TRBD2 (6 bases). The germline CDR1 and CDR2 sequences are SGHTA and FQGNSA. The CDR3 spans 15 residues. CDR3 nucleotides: TGTGCCTGCAGCCAGACTAGATTTATCAAAAACATTCAGTACTTC. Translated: CACSQTRFIKNIQYF.

The CDR3, as DNA: TGTGCCACCCTAGGGGGCGCGAAGGAAGCTTTCTTT. It translates to CATLGGAKEAFF. This rearrangement joins TRBV11-2 to TRBJ1-1; the match to TRBD1 covers 7 bases. The germline V gene has CDR1 SGHAT and CDR2 FQNNGV. The trim removed 10 bases at V and 8 bases at J, leaving 10 bases unmatched. The CDR3 contains 12 residues.

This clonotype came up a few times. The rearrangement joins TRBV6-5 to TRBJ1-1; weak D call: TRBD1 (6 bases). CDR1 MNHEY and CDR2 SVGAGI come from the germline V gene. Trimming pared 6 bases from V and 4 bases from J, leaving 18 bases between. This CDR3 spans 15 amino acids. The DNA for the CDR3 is TGTGCCAGCAGGCCGCTCAAAGGGGGATCCACTGAAGCTTTCTTT. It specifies CASRPLKGGSTEAFF.

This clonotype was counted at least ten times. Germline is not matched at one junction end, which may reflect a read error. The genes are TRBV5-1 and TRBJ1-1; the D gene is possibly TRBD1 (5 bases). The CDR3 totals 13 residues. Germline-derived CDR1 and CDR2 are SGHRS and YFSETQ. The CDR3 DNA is TGTGCCAGCAGCTTAGACAGGAACACTGAAGCTTTCTTT. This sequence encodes CASSLDRNTEAFF.

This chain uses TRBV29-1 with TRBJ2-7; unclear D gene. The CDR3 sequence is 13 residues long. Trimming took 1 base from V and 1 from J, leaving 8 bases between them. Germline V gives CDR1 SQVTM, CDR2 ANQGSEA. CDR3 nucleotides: TGCAGCGTTGAAGTGCTCGGATCCTACGAGCAGTACTTC. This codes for CSVEVLGSYEQYF.

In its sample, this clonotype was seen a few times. The CDR3 region has the DNA TGCAGTGCTATGCCTTCCTATAGCACAGATACGCAGTATTTT. Protein: CSAMPSYSTDTQYF. This chain joins TRBV20-1 and TRBJ2-3; D gene unclear. Per germline, CDR1 DFQATT and CDR2 SNEGSKA (reference sequence). The germline V and J ends were trimmed by 4 bases and 0 bases, with 11 bases remaining between them. The CDR3 runs to 14 residues.

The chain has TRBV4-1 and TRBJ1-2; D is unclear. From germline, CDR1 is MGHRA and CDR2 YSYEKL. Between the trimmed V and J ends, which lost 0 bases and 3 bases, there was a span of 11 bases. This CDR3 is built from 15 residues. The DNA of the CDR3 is TGCGCCAGCAGCCAAGAAGCGCTGGGGTACTATGGCTACACCTTC. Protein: CASSQEALGYYGYTF.